The T cell receptor (beta chain) under discussion was sequenced for a study of PD-L1 blockade in urothelial cancer. Overall study context: Males with urothelial cancer arising in the bladder constituted most of the roughly 30 patients.

Germline CDR1 MDHEN, CDR2 SYDVKM. CDR3 length equals 12 residues. The V and J ends lost 5 bases and 4 bases respectively, with 8 bases between them. TCRdb keeps only in-frame clones here, not all; method: immunoSEQ multiplex PCR. Seen here are about 29,000 clones, 85% to 90% observed once, and the top ten hold less than 2%. The TCR sequence derives from a man aged 45-65 years with urothelial cancer. V is TRBV28 and J is TRBJ1-2; no firm D call. The sample consisted of PBMCs, taken around atezolizumab (anti-PD-L1) treatment. CDR3 sequence (DNA): TGTGCCAGCAGTCCTGACTCCTATGGCTACACCTTC. This gives the protein CASSPDSYGYTF.